These T cell receptor beta chains were read from a single sample in a study of T cell repertoires in cytomegalovirus infection. MiXCR, applied by TCRdb to the reads, yields one record per CDR3 protein. The sample carries about 320,000 distinct CDR3 sequences, 9.5% recorded once. The specimen sequenced was PBMCs. The origin of the receptors is a human donor in good health (CMV status not recorded). Some clones in this sample may be carry-over from other donors' samples. Each CDR3 is given with its conserved first and last residue. Fields, in order: J gene, D gene, V gene, clone size, CDR3 DNA, CDR3 protein. A D gene is named only where the DNA matches it firmly. A row's size may be missing; if present it is once, few, many or a size class.

J: TRBJ2-1
D: .
V: TRBV7-8
size: few
DNA: TGTGCCAGCAGTGCAGACGGACACTCCTACAATGAGCAGTTCTTC
CDR3: CASSADGHSYNEQFF

J: TRBJ2-7
D: .
V: TRBV10-3
size: .
DNA: TGTGCCATCAGTGAGTTGGGGGCTCCCATGAACGAGCAGTACTTC
CDR3: CAISELGAPMNEQYF

J: TRBJ2-2
D: .
V: TRBV7-8
size: many
DNA: TGTGCCAGCAGCCTGCGGGGCAGGGAGACCGGGGAGCTGTTTTTT
CDR3: CASSLRGRETGELFF

J: TRBJ2-1
D: .
V: TRBV12-3/TRBV12-4
size: few
DNA: TGTGCCAGCAGTTTAGATCGAGCCCTCGGGGGTGAGCAGTTCTTC
CDR3: CASSLDRALGGEQFF

J: TRBJ1-3
D: .
V: TRBV7-3
size: few
DNA: TGTGCCAGCAGCCCCGTAGCGGGACACAGCTCTGGAAACACCATATATTTT
CDR3: CASSPVAGHSSGNTIYF

J: TRBJ1-6
D: .
V: TRBV6-2/TRBV6-3
size: many
DNA: TGTGCCAGCACCGGACAGTCCCGGATCAATTCACCCCTCCACTTT
CDR3: CASTGQSRINSPLHF

J: TRBJ1-1
D: .
V: TRBV6-8
size: .
DNA: TGTGCCAGCAGTACGCAGGGCCCTGAAGCTTTCTTT
CDR3: CASSTQGPEAFF

J: TRBJ2-2
D: .
V: TRBV20-1
size: .
DNA: TGCAGTGCTAGAGGTAGCGGTATTAACACCGGGGAGCTGTTTTTT
CDR3: CSARGSGINTGELFF

J: TRBJ2-2
D: .
V: TRBV4-2
size: many
DNA: TGTGCCAGCAGCCAAAAGATTGGGGGCGGGCGGATCACGAACACCGGGGAGCTGTTTTTT
CDR3: CASSQKIGGGRITNTGELFF

J: TRBJ2-5
D: .
V: TRBV12-3/TRBV12-4
size: few
DNA: TGTGCCAGCAGCCGGGACTCTAGGTGGGAGACCCAGTACTTC
CDR3: CASSRDSRWETQYF

J: TRBJ2-7
D: TRBD2
V: TRBV20-1
size: few
DNA: TGCAGTGCCGGGGGGGGGCTCTCCTACGAGCAGTACTTC
CDR3: CSAGGGLSYEQYF

J: TRBJ2-1
D: TRBD2
V: TRBV7-3
size: many
DNA: TGTGCCAGCAGCCTGGGACTAGCGGGGCTTCCAGGCAATGAGCAGTTCTTC
CDR3: CASSLGLAGLPGNEQFF

J: TRBJ2-2
D: .
V: TRBV5-1
size: .
DNA: TGCGCCAGCAGCTTTGGACAGACGAACACCGGGGAGCTGTTTTTT
CDR3: CASSFGQTNTGELFF

J: TRBJ1-4
D: .
V: TRBV12-3/TRBV12-4
size: .
DNA: TGTGCCAGCACTGCTTGGGTAGGGAATGAAAAACTGTTTTTT
CDR3: CASTAWVGNEKLFF

J: TRBJ2-3
D: TRBD1
V: TRBV19
size: .
DNA: TGTGCCAGTAGTACCCCCCCGGACAGGGTCACAGATACGCAGTATTTT
CDR3: CASSTPPDRVTDTQYF

J: TRBJ2-1
D: .
V: TRBV7-8
size: many
DNA: TGTGCCAGCAGCTTAGCGCTGGGAGAACTACCCAATGAGCAGTTCTTC
CDR3: CASSLALGELPNEQFF

J: TRBJ1-1
D: TRBD1
V: TRBV7-3
size: many
DNA: TGTGCCAGCAGCTTTTCCGGGACAGCGAACACTGAAGCTTTCTTT
CDR3: CASSFSGTANTEAFF

J: TRBJ2-7
D: TRBD1
V: TRBV7-2
size: .
DNA: TGTGCCAGCAGCCCCGGACAGGGTTACTCCTACGAGCAGTACTTC
CDR3: CASSPGQGYSYEQYF

J: TRBJ1-2
D: .
V: TRBV28
size: few
DNA: TGTGCCAGCAGATTCGAGGGGTCCGCTAACTATGGCTACACCTTC
CDR3: CASRFEGSANYGYTF

J: TRBJ2-2
D: TRBD1
V: TRBV11-2
size: .
DNA: TGTGCCAGCAGCCCGGGACAGCTTATTACCGGGGAGCTGTTTTTT
CDR3: CASSPGQLITGELFF

J: TRBJ2-6
D: .
V: TRBV20-1
size: .
DNA: TGCAGTGCTAGGGGCCTTGGCTCTGGGGCCAACGTCCTGACTTTC
CDR3: CSARGLGSGANVLTF

J: TRBJ2-1
D: TRBD2
V: TRBV7-2
size: many
DNA: TGTGCCAGCAGCGAGCGGGACTGGCCAGGCAATGAGCAGTTCTTC
CDR3: CASSERDWPGNEQFF

J: TRBJ2-7
D: .
V: TRBV29-1
size: many
DNA: TGCAGCGCCCGGGACACCGACTACGAGCAGTACTTC
CDR3: CSARDTDYEQYF

J: TRBJ2-7
D: .
V: TRBV7-2
size: .
DNA: TGTGCCAGCAGAAGAGAACTTTCGGAACAGTACTTC
CDR3: CASRRELSEQYF

J: TRBJ1-5
D: TRBD1
V: TRBV19
size: few
DNA: TGTGCCGCAGGACAGGGGGAGCTGGGTCAGCCCCAGCATTTT
CDR3: CAAGQGELGQPQHF

J: TRBJ1-6
D: .
V: TRBV4-3
size: .
DNA: TGCGCCAGCAGCCAAGGGAACCGCGCGGCGGCTCCTTCACCCCTCCACTTT
CDR3: CASSQGNRAAAPSPLHF

J: TRBJ2-1
D: .
V: TRBV7-2
size: many
DNA: TGTGCCAGCAGCTTAGTAATAGGACAGCTCGGCAATGAGCAGTTCTTC
CDR3: CASSLVIGQLGNEQFF

J: TRBJ2-3
D: .
V: TRBV12-3/TRBV12-4
size: many
DNA: TGTGCCAGCAGTTTAGCCTCCCTCCGTAGCGGAAGCACAGATACGCAGTATTTT
CDR3: CASSLASLRSGSTDTQYF

J: TRBJ1-1
D: TRBD1
V: TRBV11-2
size: many
DNA: TGTGCCAGCAGCCCCCGACAGGGGCTGAACACTGAAGCTTTCTTT
CDR3: CASSPRQGLNTEAFF

J: TRBJ2-6
D: .
V: TRBV27
size: .
DNA: TGTGCCAGCAGTGGGCGAAACTCTGGGGCCAACGTCCTGACTTTC
CDR3: CASSGRNSGANVLTF

J: TRBJ2-1
D: TRBD2
V: TRBV30
size: many
DNA: TGTGCCTGCAACGGACTAGCGGATTCCTACAATGAGCAGTTCTTC
CDR3: CACNGLADSYNEQFF

J: TRBJ2-1
D: TRBD1
V: TRBV27
size: few
DNA: TGTGCCAGCAGGGGGACAGGGGGTACCGGTGAGCAGTTCTTC
CDR3: CASRGTGGTGEQFF

J: TRBJ2-5
D: .
V: TRBV28
size: .
DNA: TGTGCCAGCAGTTTCCGGCGGCCACAAGAGACCCAGTACTTC
CDR3: CASSFRRPQETQYF

J: TRBJ2-7
D: .
V: TRBV7-2
size: many
DNA: TGTGCCAGCAGCCCCTTTGGCGCCTACGAGCAGTACTTC
CDR3: CASSPFGAYEQYF

J: TRBJ2-1
D: .
V: TRBV7-2
size: few
DNA: TGTGCCAGCACCCGGGACGGTCCGACGTATTATGAGCAGTTCTTC
CDR3: CASTRDGPTYYEQFF

J: TRBJ2-7
D: TRBD2
V: TRBV7-9
size: .
DNA: TGTGCCAGCAGCTTAACCCCAGGACTAGCGGGAGGCTTGGGAGAGCAGTACTTC
CDR3: CASSLTPGLAGGLGEQYF

J: TRBJ1-2
D: .
V: TRBV12-3/TRBV12-4
size: many
DNA: TGTGCCAGCAGCCCCCCGTACCGCTATGGCTACACCTTC
CDR3: CASSPPYRYGYTF

J: TRBJ1-5
D: TRBD1
V: TRBV27
size: few
DNA: TGTGCCACACCGGAGGAAACAGGGGAAGGGAATAATCAGCCCCAGCATTTT
CDR3: CATPEETGEGNNQPQHF

J: TRBJ1-6
D: TRBD1
V: TRBV7-6
size: many
DNA: TGTGCCAGCAGCCAAGGGACAGGGGTAATTGGTTCACCCCTCCACTTT
CDR3: CASSQGTGVIGSPLHF

J: TRBJ1-2
D: .
V: TRBV24-1
size: once
DNA: TGTGCCACCAGTGATGGCCCTTATAGTAGCTACACCTTC
CDR3: CATSDGPYSSYTF

J: TRBJ2-7
D: TRBD1
V: TRBV6-6
size: few
DNA: TGTGCCAGCAGTGATCCCGGGACAGGGGGCTACGAGCAGTACTTC
CDR3: CASSDPGTGGYEQYF

J: TRBJ1-4
D: TRBD1
V: TRBV6-5
size: .
DNA: TGTGCCAGCAGGAAAGACAGGGGTAATGAAAAACTGTTTTTT
CDR3: CASRKDRGNEKLFF

J: TRBJ2-7
D: .
V: TRBV11-2
size: few
DNA: TGTGCCAGCAGCTTAGGTTCCGGGTACTCCTACGAGCAGTACTTC
CDR3: CASSLGSGYSYEQYF

J: TRBJ1-6
D: TRBD1
V: TRBV7-6
size: many
DNA: TGTGCCAGCAGCCCCCAGGACAGGCGGAGCTCCTATAATTCACCCCTCCACTTT
CDR3: CASSPQDRRSSYNSPLHF

J: TRBJ2-5
D: .
V: TRBV20-1
size: .
DNA: TGCAGTGCTTCCGAACCGACAGGATTTGAGACCCAGTACTTC
CDR3: CSASEPTGFETQYF

J: TRBJ1-2
D: .
V: TRBV6-2/TRBV6-3
size: few
DNA: TGTGCCAGCAGTCCCGTTCGAGACTATGGCTACACCTTC
CDR3: CASSPVRDYGYTF

J: TRBJ2-3
D: TRBD2
V: TRBV7-2
size: many
DNA: TGTGCCAGCAGCTTAAGTGGCGGGAGTACTCCGAGAGATACGCAGTATTTT
CDR3: CASSLSGGSTPRDTQYF

J: TRBJ1-2
D: .
V: TRBV14
size: .
DNA: TGTGCCAGCAGCCAAGATCTACAGTATGGCTACACCTTC
CDR3: CASSQDLQYGYTF

J: TRBJ2-6
D: .
V: TRBV5-1
size: .
DNA: TGCGCCAGCAGCTTGTTAGGCTCTGGGGCCAACGTCCTGACTTTC
CDR3: CASSLLGSGANVLTF

J: TRBJ2-1
D: .
V: TRBV7-2
size: .
DNA: TGTGCCAGCAGCTTAGCGGGGGCGCGAAATGAGCAGTTCTTC
CDR3: CASSLAGARNEQFF

J: TRBJ1-4
D: .
V: TRBV6-2/TRBV6-3
size: few
DNA: TGTGCCAGTTCTCGGCCAACTAATGAAAAACTGTTTTTT
CDR3: CASSRPTNEKLFF

J: TRBJ1-2
D: .
V: TRBV7-2
size: .
DNA: TGTGCCAGCAGCTCCCAACCCCCCGCGGTCAGGCTTCTCTATGGCTACACCTTC
CDR3: CASSSQPPAVRLLYGYTF

J: TRBJ2-5
D: TRBD1
V: TRBV7-2
size: many
DNA: TGTGCCAGCAGCTTCCACAGGGGGCTAGCGACCCAGTACTTC
CDR3: CASSFHRGLATQYF

J: TRBJ1-2
D: .
V: TRBV19
size: many
DNA: TGTGCCAGTACTCTGGCCACAGCTAACTATGGCTACACCTTC
CDR3: CASTLATANYGYTF

J: TRBJ1-2
D: .
V: TRBV28
size: few
DNA: TGTGCCAGCAGTTTTTTCATGCTAACTGGCTACACCTTC
CDR3: CASSFFMLTGYTF

J: TRBJ2-1
D: TRBD2
V: TRBV11-3
size: many
DNA: TGTGCCAGCAGCTTAGGTGAGGGAGCGGGAGGGCGTAGTGAGCAGTTCTTC
CDR3: CASSLGEGAGGRSEQFF

J: TRBJ1-6
D: .
V: TRBV25-1
size: few
DNA: TGTGCCAGCAGTGAATTGAACAGGGATAGTTCACCCCTCCACTTT
CDR3: CASSELNRDSSPLHF

J: TRBJ2-7
D: TRBD1
V: TRBV27
size: few
DNA: TGTGCCAGCAGTTCGGGGACAGGGGGGTCTAGAGAGCAGTACTTC
CDR3: CASSSGTGGSREQYF

J: TRBJ1-2
D: TRBD1
V: TRBV7-2
size: many
DNA: TGTGCCAGCAGACCGGACAGGGGGCGCGACTATGGCTACACCTTC
CDR3: CASRPDRGRDYGYTF

J: TRBJ2-7
D: TRBD2
V: TRBV28
size: many
DNA: TGTGCCAGCAGTCTGCGACTAGCGGCCTACGAGCAGTACTTC
CDR3: CASSLRLAAYEQYF